This T cell receptor beta chain was documented in a study of molecular identifiers for immune sequencing clone quantification. Study details: The replicates split RNA from roughly 20,000 or 100,000 naive CD8 cells five ways and sequenced four.

The study's findings and limits: Clones that had above 20 RNA copies took up over 97% of effector molecules but under 1% in naive cells.

As regards this clonotype: The antigen remains undetermined.

TCRdb passed the PCR reads through MiXCR, listing each CDR3 protein once. The table has about 630,000 distinct CDR3 sequences, 25% seen once. This CDR3 is built from 12 residues. The V gene lost 0 bases and the J gene lost 5 bases, with 6 bases spanning the gap. Germline V CDR1 and CDR2: SGHDT, YYEEEE. This TCR came from a human donor in good health. Some libraries in this study had Jurkat cell RNA spiked in. This chain joins TRBV5-6 and TRBJ2-7; D is undetermined. Sequencing was performed on naive CD8+ T cells from blood, with Jurkat cell RNA spiked in. Indicated subset: FACS-sorted CD8+CD4-CCR7+CD45RA+ naive T cells. CDR3 DNA sequence: TGTGCCAGCAGCTTGGAGGATAACGAGCAGTACTTC. It translates to CASSLEDNEQYF.